A selection of T cell receptor beta chains follows, all from one sample in a study of cytomegalovirus exposure and HLA in healthy donors. TCRdb's table, derived via immunoSEQ multiplex PCR, lists solely in-frame clones and lacks some. This sample's table has about 67,000 clones. Sequences were obtained from PBMCs. The receptors originated from a boy between 5 and 17 years old in good health and CMV-seronegative. CDR3s include the opening cysteine and the closing phenylalanine or tryptophan. Each record gives: D gene, J gene, clone size, V gene, CDR3 protein, CDR3 DNA. D genes are given only for firm matches. Some rows have no size entry. The others give once, few or many, or a class for an expanded clone.

>TRBD1|TRBJ2-7|-|TRBV7-2
CASSRDRVGEQYF
TGTGCCAGCAGCCGGGACAGGGTGGGGGAGCAGTACTTC
>-|TRBJ2-7|-|TRBV29-1
CSVTASSYEQYF
TGCAGCGTTACCGCCAGCTCCTACGAGCAGTACTTC
>TRBD2|TRBJ2-1|-|TRBV29-1
CSALSRDYAYNEQFF
TGCAGCGCCCTTAGCCGGGACTACGCCTACAATGAGCAGTTCTTC
>-|TRBJ1-4|-|TRBV6-5
CASRPLDKQNEKLFF
TGTGCCAGCAGACCCCTGGACAAGCAAAATGAAAAACTGTTTTTT
>TRBD1|TRBJ2-7|-|TRBV5-4
CASTPGTALYEQYF
TGTGCCAGCACCCCCGGGACAGCACTTTACGAGCAGTACTTC
>-|TRBJ1-2|-|TRBV9
CASSVGDIDYGYTF
TGTGCCAGCAGCGTAGGCGACATTGACTATGGCTACACCTTC
>-|TRBJ2-3|-|TRBV7-9
CASSLGWTDTDTQYF
TGTGCCAGCAGCTTAGGTTGGACAGACACAGATACGCAGTATTTT
>TRBD2|TRBJ2-1|-|TRBV7-2
CASSSSGTSGRSPEQFF
TGTGCCAGCAGCTCATCCGGGACTAGCGGGAGAAGCCCGGAGCAGTTCTTC
>TRBD1|TRBJ1-1|-|TRBV18
CASSPGTGSGTEAFF
TGTGCCAGCTCACCAGGGACAGGGTCGGGCACTGAAGCTTTCTTT
>TRBD1|TRBJ1-5|-|TRBV6-1
CASSMDRGKQPQHF
TGTGCCAGCAGTATGGACAGGGGGAAACAGCCCCAGCATTTT
>TRBD1|TRBJ1-2|-|TRBV7-8
CASSLRDRGRDYGYTF
TGTGCCAGCAGCCTACGGGACAGGGGCCGGGACTATGGCTACACCTTC
>-|TRBJ2-3|-|TRBV27
CASSLGPNTDTQYF
TGTGCCAGCAGTTTAGGGCCCAACACAGATACGCAGTATTTT
>-|TRBJ1-1|-|TRBV2
CASSEQVTNTEAFF
TGTGCCAGCAGTGAACAGGTCACGAACACTGAAGCTTTCTTT
>-|TRBJ2-3|-|TRBV6-6
CASSQLDTQYF
TGTGCCAGCAGCCAGTTGGATACGCAGTATTTT
>-|TRBJ1-1|-|TRBV7-8
CASSLVVAGSVEAFF
TGTGCCAGCAGCTTAGTAGTGGCGGGGTCGGTTGAAGCTTTCTTT
>-|TRBJ1-1|-|TRBV4-1
CASSQDSPVQGNTEAFF
TGCGCCAGCAGCCAAGATTCCCCGGTACAGGGGAACACTGAAGCTTTCTTT
>-|TRBJ2-5|-|TRBV30
CAWVNGETQYF
TGTGCCTGGGTCAACGGAGAGACCCAGTACTTC
>-|TRBJ2-7|-|TRBV19
CASSGRPYEQYF
TGTGCCAGTAGTGGGAGACCCTACGAGCAGTACTTC
>-|TRBJ1-5|-|TRBV5-4
CASSLAPGQQPQHF
TGTGCCAGCAGCTTGGCCCCAGGGCAACAGCCCCAGCATTTT
>TRBD1|TRBJ1-2|-|TRBV5-8
CASTSEDRGFGGYTF
TGTGCCAGCACCTCAGAGGACAGGGGATTCGGTGGCTACACCTTC
>TRBD2|TRBJ2-3|-|TRBV5-4
CASSLWTSRYTQYF
TGTGCCAGCAGCCTGTGGACTAGCCGGTATACGCAGTATTTT
>TRBD1|TRBJ1-2|-|TRBV11-2
CASSLNPTGADYGYTF
TGTGCCAGCAGCTTAAACCCGACAGGGGCGGACTATGGCTACACCTTC
>TRBD2|TRBJ2-5|-|TRBV5-1
CASSQIGTSEETQYF
TGCGCCAGCAGCCAAATAGGGACTAGCGAGGAGACCCAGTACTTC
>TRBD1|TRBJ1-1|-|TRBV30
CAWSGSGGRNTEAFF
TGTGCCTGGAGTGGCTCAGGGGGTCGGAACACTGAAGCTTTCTTT
>-|TRBJ1-5|-|TRBV30
CAWSDLRANQPQHF
TGTGCCTGGAGTGATCTGCGGGCGAATCAGCCCCAGCATTTT
>TRBD2|TRBJ2-2|-|TRBV9
CASSVVAGFTGELFF
TGTGCCAGCAGCGTAGTAGCGGGGTTCACCGGGGAGCTGTTTTTT
>TRBD2|TRBJ2-1|-|TRBV30
CAWSTMGLASDNEQFF
TGTGCCTGGAGTACAATGGGACTAGCCAGCGACAATGAGCAGTTCTTC
>TRBD1|TRBJ1-2|-|TRBV6-1
CAVRQGDGYTF
TGTGCCGTCCGGCAGGGGGACGGCTACACCTTC
>-|TRBJ1-3|-|TRBV11-2
CASSFGPNTIYF
TGTGCCAGCAGCTTTGGGCCCAACACCATATATTTT
>TRBD1|TRBJ1-2|medium-sized|TRBV5-1
CASRPGQDINYGYTF
TGCGCCAGCAGACCGGGACAGGATATCAACTATGGCTACACCTTC
>-|TRBJ2-7|-|TRBV4-2
CASSQEPPLGTSYEQYF
TGTGCCAGCAGCCAAGAGCCACCCCTGGGCACTTCCTACGAGCAGTACTTC
>-|TRBJ1-1|-|TRBV5-6
CASSSPTANTEAFF
TGTGCCAGCAGCTCCCCGACAGCGAACACTGAAGCTTTCTTT